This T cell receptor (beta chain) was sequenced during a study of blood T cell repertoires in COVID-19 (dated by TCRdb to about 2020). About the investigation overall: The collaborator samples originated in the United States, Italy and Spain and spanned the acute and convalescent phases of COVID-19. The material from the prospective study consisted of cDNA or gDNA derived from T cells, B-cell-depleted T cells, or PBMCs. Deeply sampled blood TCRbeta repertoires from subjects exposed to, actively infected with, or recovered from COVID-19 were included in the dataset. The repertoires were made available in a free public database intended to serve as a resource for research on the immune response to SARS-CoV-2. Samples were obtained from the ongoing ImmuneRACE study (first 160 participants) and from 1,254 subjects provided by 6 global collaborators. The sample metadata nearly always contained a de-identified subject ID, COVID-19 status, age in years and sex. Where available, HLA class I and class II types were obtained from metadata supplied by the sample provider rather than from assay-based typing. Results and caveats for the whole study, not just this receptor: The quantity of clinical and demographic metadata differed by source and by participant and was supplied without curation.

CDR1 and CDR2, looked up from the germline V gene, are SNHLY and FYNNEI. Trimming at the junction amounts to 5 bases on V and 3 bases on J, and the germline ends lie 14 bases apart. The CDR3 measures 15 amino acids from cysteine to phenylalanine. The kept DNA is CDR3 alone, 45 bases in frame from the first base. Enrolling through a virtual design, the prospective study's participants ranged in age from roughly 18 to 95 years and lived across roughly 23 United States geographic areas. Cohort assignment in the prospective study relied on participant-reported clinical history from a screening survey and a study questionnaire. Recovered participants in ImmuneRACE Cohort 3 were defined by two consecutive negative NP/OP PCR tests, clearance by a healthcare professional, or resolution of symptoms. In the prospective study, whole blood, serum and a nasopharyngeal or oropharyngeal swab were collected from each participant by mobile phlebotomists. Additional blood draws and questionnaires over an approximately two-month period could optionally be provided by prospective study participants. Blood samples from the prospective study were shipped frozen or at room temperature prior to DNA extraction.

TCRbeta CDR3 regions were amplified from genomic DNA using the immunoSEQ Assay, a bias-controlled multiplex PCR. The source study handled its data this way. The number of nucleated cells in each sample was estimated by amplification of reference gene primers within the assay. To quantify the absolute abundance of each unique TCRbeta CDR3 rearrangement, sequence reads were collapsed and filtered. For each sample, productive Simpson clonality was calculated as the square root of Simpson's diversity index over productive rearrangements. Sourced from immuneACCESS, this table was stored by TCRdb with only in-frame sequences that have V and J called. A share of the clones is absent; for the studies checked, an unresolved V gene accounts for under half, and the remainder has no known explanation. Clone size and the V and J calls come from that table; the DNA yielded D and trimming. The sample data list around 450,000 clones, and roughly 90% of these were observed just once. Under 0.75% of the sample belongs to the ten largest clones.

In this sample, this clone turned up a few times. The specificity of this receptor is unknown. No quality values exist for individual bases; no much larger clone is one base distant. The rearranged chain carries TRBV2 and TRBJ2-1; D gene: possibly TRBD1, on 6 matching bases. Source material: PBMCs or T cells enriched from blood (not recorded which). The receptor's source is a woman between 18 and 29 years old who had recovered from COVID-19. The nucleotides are TGTGCCAGCAGTAGAAGGGGGATGGGCTACAATGAGCAGTTCTTC. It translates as CASSRRGMGYNEQFF.